A single sample is the source of the 10 T cell receptor beta chains below, sequenced in a study of blood T cell repertoires in COVID-19. TCRdb's copy holds only in-frame clones and misses some; the assay was immunoSEQ multiplex PCR. The sample lists 400,000 or so clones; approximately 90% were seen once. Sequences were obtained from peripheral blood. The receptors originated from a woman in her 40s with COVID-19, enrolled during active disease.

This chain connects TRBV6-5 to TRBJ1-2; 8 bases align to TRBD1. Germline CDR1 is MNHEY and CDR2 is SVGAGI. V was pared by 1 base and J by 5 bases, with 9 bases of the junction left unmatched. CDR3 size: 16 residues. For the CDR3, the DNA is TGTGCCAGCAGTTACTACCGGACAGGGTCAGAATATGGCTACACCTTC. Encoded protein: CASSYYRTGSEYGYTF.

This chain joins TRBV2 and TRBJ1-2; weak D call: TRBD1 (6 bases). Between the trimmed V and J ends, which lost 2 bases and 3 bases, there was a span of 10 bases. Germline-derived CDR1 and CDR2 are SNHLY and FYNNEI. The CDR3 has 14 residues. The CDR3 protein is CASSETGTHYGYTF. Here the CDR3 DNA reads TGTGCCAGCAGTGAAACAGGGACCCACTATGGCTACACCTTC.

This chain joins TRBV11-1 and TRBJ2-7, with TRBD1 identical over 7 bases. V shed 4 bases, J shed 1 base, and the junction held 7 bases outside the gene matches. Germline CDR1 is SGHAT and CDR2 is FQDESV (reference sequence). The CDR3 is 15 residues long. The CDR3, as DNA: TGTGCCAGCAGCTGGGCACAGGGGCCGTCCTACGAGCAGTACTTC. Encoded protein: CASSWAQGPSYEQYF.

For this clone: Other DNA sequences of this sample code for an identical CDR3. This chain links TRBV28 with TRBJ1-2, with D perhaps matching TRBD1 (6 bases). Germline CDR1 is MDHEN and CDR2 is SYDVKM. The CDR3 has 12 amino acids. With 5 bases removed from V and 8 bases from J, the gap between germline ends came to 12 bases. CDR3 loop: CASSPNRVGYTF. In DNA form, the CDR3 reads TGTGCCAGCAGTCCCAACAGGGTCGGCTACACCTTC.

The chain recombines TRBV28 with TRBJ1-4; D gene uncertain. Trimming pared 3 bases from V and 2 bases from J, leaving 16 bases between. CDR3 length: 17 residues. Germline V gene lookup returns CDR1 MDHEN and CDR2 SYDVKM. The CDR3 nucleotides read TGTGCCAGCAGTTTTAGGGTGAAGCGGGTTACTAATGAAAAACTGTTTTTT. Residues: CASSFRVKRVTNEKLFF.

This clone was observed a single time. This rearrangement joins TRBV30 to TRBJ2-2; D remains ambiguous. The V gene lost 0 bases and the J gene lost 1 base, with 6 bases spanning the gap. Germline V gene lookup returns CDR1 GTSNPN and CDR2 SVGIG (reference sequence). CDR3 length equals 14 residues. The DNA for the CDR3 is TGTGCCTGGAGTGTATGGAGGAACACCGGGGAGCTGTTTTTT. It encodes CAWSVWRNTGELFF.

The rearrangement links TRBV19 to TRBJ1-1; D may be TRBD1 (5 bases). The V end was cut by 3 bases, the J end by 11 bases, with 16 bases between. The germline CDR1 and CDR2 sequences are LNHDA and SQIVND (reference sequence). The length of the CDR3 is 13 residues. Here the CDR3 DNA reads TGTGCCAGTAGTATCGTAGGGGCGGACGGGGCTTTCTTT. Protein: CASSIVGADGAFF.

This chain uses TRBV28 with TRBJ2-4; D is possibly TRBD2 (6 bases). Between the trimmed V and J ends, which lost 5 bases and 0 bases, there was a span of 11 bases. Germline V CDR1 and CDR2: MDHEN, SYDVKM. The CDR3 loop spans 15 amino acids. The CDR3 region has the DNA TGTGCCAGCAGTCCGGAGGGGATAGCCAAAAACATTCAGTACTTC. Residues: CASSPEGIAKNIQYF.

This clone occurred once. DNA of the CDR3: TGTGCCAGCGGCCCCGGGCACCCGGCGACAGTTGGCGAGCAGTACTTC. It encodes CASGPGHPATVGEQYF. This chain joins TRBV16 and TRBJ2-7, with D maybe TRBD1 (5 bases). V was pared by 8 bases and J by 6 bases, with 26 bases between. CDR1 KGHSY and CDR2 FQNENV come from the germline V gene. The CDR3 is 16 residues long.

The rearrangement links TRBV7-2 to TRBJ1-2, with 7 nucleotides matching TRBD1. Germline V gene lookup returns CDR1 SGHTA and CDR2 FQGNSA. The CDR3 runs to 13 residues. Losses at the gene ends were 5 bases for V and 5 bases for J; bases not matched to a gene: 5. The CDR3 region has the DNA TGTGCCAGCAGCCCGGACAGGACATATGGCTACACCTTC. It specifies CASSPDRTYGYTF. Variable domain in full (rest from reference TRBV7-2 and TRBJ1-2): GAGVSQSPSNKVTEKGKDVELRCDPISGHTALYWYRQSLGQGLEFLIYFQGNSAPDKSGLPSDRFSAERTGGSVSTLTIQRTQQEDSAVYLCASSPDRTYGYTFGSGTRLTVV.